One and the same sample provided the 20 T cell receptor beta chains below, sequenced in a study of blood T cell repertoires in COVID-19. Clones were read by immunoSEQ multiplex PCR, and TCRdb kept only the in-frame ones, dropping some. This table has about 140,000 clones, 86% appearing once. Sequences were obtained from peripheral blood. The receptors come from a woman between 55 and 75 years old with acute or convalescent COVID-19.

The chain has TRBV7-8 and TRBJ1-6; 7 nucleotides match TRBD1. Germline V gene sequence: CDR1 SGHVS, CDR2 FQNEAQ. CDR3 size: 16 residues. Trimming removed 5 bases from V and 5 bases from J; junction bases left unmatched: 9. The CDR3 here is CASSQRQGGNNSPLHF. For the CDR3, the DNA is TGTGCCAGCAGCCAAAGACAGGGAGGCAATAATTCACCCCTCCACTTT.

The V call is TRBV14, the J call TRBJ1-2; TRBD1 matches 7 bases. V lost 0 bases, J lost 4 bases, and 5 bases stayed unmatched. The CDR3 covers 15 residues. Per germline, CDR1 SGHDN and CDR2 FVKESK. The DNA for the CDR3 is TGTGCCAGCAGCCAAGAGGGACAGAGAGTCTATGGCTACACCTTC. Amino acid sequence: CASSQEGQRVYGYTF.

This clone was counted once. The genes are TRBV19 and TRBJ2-1; unclear D gene. Germline CDR1 LNHDA, CDR2 SQIVND (reference sequence). The V gene lost 0 bases and the J gene lost 15 bases, with 15 bases spanning the gap. The CDR3 totals 13 residues. The CDR3 DNA reads TGTGCCAGTAGTATAGAGAACAGATTTCTATTGTTCTTC. It encodes CASSIENRFLLFF.

This chain connects TRBV3-1 (or the pseudogene TRBV3-2) to TRBJ2-1; 14 bases are shared with TRBD2. CDR3 length: 17 residues. Germline V gives CDR1 LGHDT, CDR2 YNNKEL (reference sequence). The junction had 6 bases not matched to a gene; V was cut back by 0 bases and J by 8 bases. The CDR3 region is CASSQEGTSGGRDEQFF. In DNA form, the CDR3 reads TGTGCCAGCAGCCAAGAAGGGACTAGCGGGGGACGGGATGAGCAGTTCTTC.

This clone was detected a few times. This sequence joins TRBV13 and TRBJ1-1; no definite D call. The CDR3 is 14 residues long. Germline V gene sequence: CDR1 PRHDT, CDR2 FYEKMQ (reference sequence). The V end lost 5 bases, the J end lost 1 base, and 11 bases lay between the germline ends. CDR3 bases: TGTGCCAGCAGCCGCTGGCAGGAGAACACTGAAGCTTTCTTT. Amino acids: CASSRWQENTEAFF. Filled out from reference TRBV13 and TRBJ1-1, the complete variable domain reads AAGVIQSPRHLIKEKRETATLKCYPIPRHDTVYWYQQGPGQDPQFLISFYEKMQSDKGSIPDRFSAQQFSDYHSELNMSSLELGDSALYFCASSRWQENTEAFFGQGTRLTVV.

V is TRBV7-8 and J is TRBJ1-4; D unresolved. CDR3 length equals 15 residues. Trimming left V 5 bases short and J 0 bases short, with 10 bases between. Looked up from germline, CDR1 is SGHVS and CDR2 is FQNEAQ. The CDR3 coding sequence is TGTGCCAGCAGCCCCAAAAGAGCAACTAATGAAAAACTGTTTTTT. This gives the protein CASSPKRATNEKLFF. The complete variable domain, with remaining parts taken from reference TRBV7-8 and TRBJ1-4, reads GAGVSQSPRYKVAKRGQDVALRCDPISGHVSLFWYQQALGQGPEFLTYFQNEAQLDKSGLPSDRFFAERPEGSVSTLKIQRTQQEDSAVYLCASSPKRATNEKLFFGSGTQLSVL.

Concerning this clone: Its ends do not fully match the called genes, so a read error is possible. The J gene is TRBJ1-1, the V gene TRBV5-8; 12 positions match TRBD1. The CDR3 extends over 11 amino acids. CDR1 SGHTS and CDR2 YDEGEE come from the germline V gene. The CDR3 region is CASSARDRGLF. The CDR3 coding sequence is TGTGCCAGCAGCGCCCGGGACAGGGGGCTATTT.

The sample holds a few counts of this clone. V usage is TRBV28 and J usage is TRBJ2-5, with 8 bases that match TRBD2. Germline-derived CDR1 and CDR2 are MDHEN and SYDVKM. Unmatched junction bases numbered 13, after V lost 8 bases and J lost 5 bases. This CDR3 comprises 15 residues. This chain's CDR3 is CASSRGVGASETQYF. In nucleotides, the CDR3 is TGTGCCAGCTCGCGGGGGGTCGGGGCCTCGGAGACCCAGTACTTC.

V and J are TRBV6-5 and TRBJ1-2; the match to TRBD1 covers 11 bases. The CDR3 is made up of 14 amino acids. Germline assignment: CDR1 MNHEY and CDR2 SVGAGI. With V trimmed by 6 bases and J by 4 bases, 4 bases remained unmatched. The CDR3 sequence is CASRDRGRVYGYTF. For the CDR3, the DNA is TGTGCCAGCAGGGACAGGGGGCGCGTCTATGGCTACACCTTC.

This clone was picked up one time. The chain couples TRBV5-1 to TRBJ1-5; TRBD1 matches at 7 bases. V was clipped by 3 bases and J by 2 bases; unmatched bases: 5. In germline, CDR1 is SGHRS, CDR2 YFSETQ. The CDR3 has 15 residues. Written as DNA, the CDR3 is TGCGCCAGCAGCTCCCGGGACAGCCGCAATCAGCCCCAGCATTTT. Translated, it gives CASSSRDSRNQPQHF.

The chain couples TRBV7-2 to TRBJ2-2, with D maybe TRBD2 (5 bases). V was cut by 5 bases and J by 3 bases, with 16 bases left in between. Germline lookup yields CDR1 SGHTA and CDR2 FQGNSA. CDR3 length: 16 amino acids. The chain's CDR3 is CASSLEYRGDTGELFF. The CDR3 nucleotides are TGTGCCAGCAGCCTAGAGTATCGGGGAGACACCGGGGAGCTGTTTTTT.

The chain links TRBV7-9 to TRBJ1-2; D is perhaps TRBD1 (5 bases). Germline values: CDR1 SEHNR, CDR2 FQNEAQ (reference sequence). Trimming stripped 4 bases from V and 4 bases from J, with 19 bases between. The CDR3 extends over 16 amino acids. CDR3 in amino acids: CASSSPLGGLGYGYTF. In DNA, the CDR3 is TGTGCCAGCAGCTCTCCCCTGGGGGGTCTGGGCTATGGCTACACCTTC.

The count of this clone is one. This chain uses TRBV3-1 (or the pseudogene TRBV3-2) with TRBJ1-1; no reliable D call. V lost 2 bases, J lost 5 bases, and 6 bases lay in between. The germline gives CDR1 LGHDT, CDR2 YNNKEL (reference sequence). The CDR3 extends over 12 amino acids. CDR3 sequence (DNA): TGTGCCAGCAGCCAATGGGAGACTGAAGCTTTCTTT. It translates to CASSQWETEAFF.

V usage is TRBV6-1 and J usage is TRBJ1-4, with 8 nucleotides matching TRBD1. V shed 2 bases and J 7 bases; nucleotides not matched to a gene: 6. The CDR3 contains 15 residues. CDR1 MNHNS and CDR2 SASEGT come from the germline V gene. This CDR3 is CASSELGTGREKLFF. The CDR3 DNA is TGTGCCAGCAGTGAATTGGGGACAGGACGTGAAAAACTGTTTTTT.

This clone has just one count. The chain recombines TRBV5-6 with TRBJ2-7; possibly TRBD1 for D (6 bases). The germline CDR1 and CDR2 sequences are SGHDT and YYEEEE. Trimming pared 5 bases from V and 0 bases from J, leaving 12 bases between. The CDR3 sequence is 14 residues long. CDR3 protein: CASRSGTRSYEQYF. In nucleotides, the CDR3 is TGTGCCAGCAGGTCCGGGACACGCTCCTACGAGCAGTACTTC.

V gene TRBV6-5 combines with J gene TRBJ2-3; TRBD2 agrees at 10 bases. The CDR3 has 14 residues. Trimming removed 10 bases from V and 4 bases from J; junction bases left unmatched: 8. Germline assignment: CDR1 MNHEY and CDR2 SVGAGI. The CDR3 sequence: CATKPTSGSDTQYF. The CDR3 nucleotides read TGTGCCACCAAGCCGACTAGCGGGTCAGATACGCAGTATTTT.

The rearrangement links TRBV24-1 to TRBJ2-3; no firm D call. The germline V gene encodes CDR1 KGHDR and CDR2 SFDVKD. This CDR3 comprises 17 residues. V lost 4 bases, J lost 1 base, and 17 bases lay in between. The CDR3 DNA reads as TGTGCCACCAGTGACCCGGGTGGCTCTATGGGCACAGATACGCAGTATTTT. This sequence encodes CATSDPGGSMGTDTQYF.

In nucleotides, the CDR3 is TGTGCCAGCAGTTGGCTGAGTCAGGGTAGGAGAAACACCATATATTTT. It is translated as CASSWLSQGRRNTIYF. The genes are TRBV6-6 and TRBJ1-3; weak D call: TRBD1 (5 bases). CDR1 and CDR2 (germline): MNHNY, SVGAGI (reference sequence). V dropped 4 bases and J dropped 5 bases, with 18 bases sitting between them. The CDR3 consists of 16 residues.

The CDR3 here is CASSRVDGVEQFF. DNA of the CDR3: TGTGCCAGCAGCCGCGTTGACGGGGTCGAGCAGTTCTTC. This rearrangement joins TRBV11-2 to TRBJ2-1; the D gene is possibly TRBD2 (5 bases). CDR3 size: 13 residues. Germline CDR1 is SGHAT and CDR2 is FQNNGV. Trimming pared 5 bases from V and 10 bases from J, leaving 15 bases between.

This rearrangement joins TRBV6-5 to TRBJ1-2; 8 bases are shared with TRBD1. The V gene's germline CDR1 is MNHEY and CDR2 SVGAGI. The CDR3 covers 13 residues. J gave up 6 bases and V 5 bases, and 5 bases lay outside the gene matches. CDR3: CASSPRTGNGYTF. The CDR3, as DNA: TGTGCCAGCAGTCCAAGGACAGGGAATGGCTACACCTTC.